This T cell receptor (beta chain) is drawn from a study of blood T cell repertoires in COVID-19. Looking at the study overall: Samples of COVID-19 (acute and convalescent) were obtained from the United States, Italy and Spain. Sources were T cells, B-cell-depleted T cells, or PBMCs; the material itself was cDNA or gDNA.

Per the original methods: Estimates of nucleated cell counts were drawn from the amplification of reference gene primers. TCRdb's table, derived via immunoSEQ multiplex PCR, lists solely in-frame clones and lacks some. V, J and clone size were drawn from that table, and D and trimming were deduced from the DNA. Seen here are about 120,000 clones, under 80% observed once, and the top ten hold about 2.3%. Trimming removed 6 bases from V and 9 bases from J; junction bases left unmatched: 13. The CDR3 is 15 amino acids. From germline, CDR1 is SGHTA and CDR2 FQGNSA. The sample consisted of peripheral blood. The J gene is TRBJ1-5, the V gene TRBV7-2; TRBD1 aligns across 8 bases. The receptor comes from a man in his fifties with acute or convalescent COVID-19. The CDR3 bases are TGTGCCAGCAGACAAAAGGGGACAGGTTTATTGCCCCAGCATTTT. Residues: CASRQKGTGLLPQHF.